Sequencing of this T cell receptor (beta chain) was carried out in a study of human T cells and chemical hapten exposure. Turning to the study itself: Patches that contained 0.01% DPC were applied to the upper back and read at 6 days.

The time point denotes: pre-sensitization, week 0. Treatment specified: therapeutic diphenylcyclopropenone sensitization with weekly scalp DPC. Blood draws came before every patch-test application. Study results and limitations: PT1 expanded TCR counts correlated positively with patch test score.

TCRdb passed the RACE reads through MiXCR, listing each CDR3 protein once. This table holds approximately 260,000 distinct CDR3 sequences, 8.6% found once. About this clonotype itself: What it recognizes is unknown.

The CDR3 contains 16 residues. CDR1 and CDR2 from the germline V gene are ENHRY and SYGVKD. The germline V and J ends were trimmed by 4 bases and 0 bases, with 15 bases remaining between them. The gene calls are TRBV10-3 and TRBJ1-1; the D is unclear. The sequence was collected from a woman in her forties with alopecia areata. Some clones in this sample may be carry-over from other donors' samples. Source: whole blood, taken in connection with sensitization to the hapten diphenylcyclopropenone (DPC). The CDR3 DNA follows: TGTGCCATCAGTGTTACCGTGGGGTTTTTGAACACTGAAGCTTTCTTT. It yields the protein CAISVTVGFLNTEAFF.